The 7 T cell receptor beta chains below all came from one sample that was sequenced in a study of T cell responses to AZD1222 COVID-19 vaccine. Some clones are missing from TCRdb's copy, which holds only in-frame ones; the method was immunoSEQ multiplex PCR. Among around 110,000 clones listed, approximately 85% were seen once. The material sequenced was peripheral blood, taken on day 0 of MenACWY control vaccination. These TCRs come from an adult in good health.

This chain connects TRBV3-1 (or the pseudogene TRBV3-2) to TRBJ1-1; D call uncertain. CDR3 length equals 15 residues. V was clipped by 0 bases and J by 6 bases, with 14 bases between them. CDR1 is LGHDT and CDR2 is YNNKEL in the germline V gene (reference sequence). The CDR3 region has the DNA TGTGCCAGCAGCCAAGATCGTGAGGCCGGCGCTGAAGCTTTCTTT. Encoded protein: CASSQDREAGAEAFF.

The CDR3, as DNA: TGTGCCAGCAGCCTACATAGGAGCTCTGGGGCCAACGTCCTGACTTTC. Amino acid sequence: CASSLHRSSGANVLTF. The V call is TRBV7-8, the J call TRBJ2-6; D uncertain. The CDR3 length is 16 residues. From germline, CDR1 is SGHVS and CDR2 FQNEAQ. The ends were cut back, 5 bases at V and 0 bases at J, with 11 bases in the middle.

This clone was detected a few times. The chain links TRBV19 to TRBJ2-7, with D possibly being TRBD1 (8 bases). With 3 bases removed from V and 7 bases from J, the gap between germline ends came to 25 bases. The length of the CDR3 is 17 residues. Per germline, CDR1 LNHDA and CDR2 SQIVND (reference sequence). This CDR3 is CASSILSRTGRREEQYF. CDR3 sequence (DNA): TGTGCCAGTAGTATCCTTAGTAGGACAGGGCGGCGGGAGGAGCAGTACTTC.

This chain joins TRBV18 and TRBJ2-1; no firm D call. CDR3 length equals 17 residues. Germline lookup yields CDR1 KGHSH and CDR2 LQKENI. The V and J ends lost 2 bases and 5 bases respectively, with 19 bases between them. CDR3 sequence reads: CASSPWVPSTPHNEQFF. In DNA, the CDR3 is TGTGCCAGCTCACCATGGGTCCCGTCCACACCGCACAATGAGCAGTTCTTC.

The genes are TRBV6-5 and TRBJ2-5, with 7 bases lining up with TRBD2. With 7 bases clipped from V and 2 bases from J, the junction kept 4 bases outside the gene matches. The CDR3 totals 13 residues. Per germline, CDR1 MNHEY and CDR2 SVGAGI. CDR3 nucleotides: TGTGCCAGCAAAAGCGGGGCACAAGAGACCCAGTACTTC. This sequence encodes CASKSGAQETQYF.

Concerning this clone: The junction and the germline gene differ at one end; a read error may be behind it. Here the CDR3 reads CASSPSGGLSHEQYF. In DNA, the CDR3 is TGTGCCAGCAGCCCCAGCGGGGGGCTCTCCCACGAGCAGTACTTC. This chain connects TRBV9 to TRBJ2-7; TRBD2 matches at 9 bases. The germline CDR1 and CDR2 sequences are SGDLS and YYNGEE. There are 15 residues in the CDR3.

The chain joins TRBV4-2 to TRBJ1-4, with a weak D call TRBD1 (5 bases). CDR1 is LGHNA and CDR2 is YNFKEQ in the germline V gene. Trimming took off 4 bases at V and 8 bases at J, with 17 bases between the two ends. This CDR3 spans 15 amino acids. As DNA, the CDR3 is TGTGCCAGCAGCCTCAACGATCAGGGAGGGGAAAAACTGTTTTTT. Residues: CASSLNDQGGEKLFF.